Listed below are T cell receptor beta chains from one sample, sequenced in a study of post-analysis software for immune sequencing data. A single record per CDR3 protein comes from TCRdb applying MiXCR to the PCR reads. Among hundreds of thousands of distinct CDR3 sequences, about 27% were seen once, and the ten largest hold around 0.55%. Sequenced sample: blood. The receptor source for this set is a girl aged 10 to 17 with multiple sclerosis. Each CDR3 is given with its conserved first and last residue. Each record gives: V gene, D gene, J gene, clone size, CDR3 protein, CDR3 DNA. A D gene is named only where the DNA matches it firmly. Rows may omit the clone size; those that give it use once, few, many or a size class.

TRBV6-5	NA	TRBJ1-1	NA	CASTETGYWNTEAFF	TGTGCCAGCACTGAAACAGGGTACTGGAACACTGAAGCTTTCTTT
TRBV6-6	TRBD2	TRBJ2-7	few	CASNMGLAGVYEQYF	TGTGCCAGCAATATGGGACTAGCGGGAGTCTACGAGCAGTACTTC
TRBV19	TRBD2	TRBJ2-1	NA	CASTHRGAGVRASGGNEQFF	TGTGCCAGCACCCACCGGGGGGCAGGGGTCAGGGCTAGCGGGGGGAATGAGCAGTTCTTC
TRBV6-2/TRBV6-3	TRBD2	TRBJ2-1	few	CASSYSMVVTGGVHYNEQFF	TGTGCCAGCAGTTACTCGATGGTTGTTACGGGAGGGGTTCACTACAATGAGCAGTTCTTC
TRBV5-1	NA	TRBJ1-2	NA	CASSLITGTGPNYGYTF	TGCGCCAGCAGCTTGATTACGGGAACAGGACCCAACTATGGCTACACCTTC
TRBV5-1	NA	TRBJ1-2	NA	CASSPGTVGGYTF	TGCGCCAGCAGCCCAGGGACCGTCGGTGGCTACACCTTC
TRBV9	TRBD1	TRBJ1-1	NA	CASSGQGEVTEAFF	TGTGCCAGCAGCGGACAGGGCGAGGTCACTGAAGCTTTCTTT
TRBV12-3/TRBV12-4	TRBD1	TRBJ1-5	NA	CAISGQRNSNQPQHF	TGTGCCATCTCGGGACAGCGAAATAGCAATCAGCCCCAGCATTTT
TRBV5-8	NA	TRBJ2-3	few	CASSLAAGNTFTDTQYF	TGTGCCAGCAGCTTGGCCGCCGGGAACACCTTCACAGATACGCAGTATTTT
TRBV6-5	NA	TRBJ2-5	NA	CASSRQRAGQETQYF	TGTGCCAGCAGTAGACAGAGGGCGGGACAAGAGACCCAGTACTTC
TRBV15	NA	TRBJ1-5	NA	CATSSGRVRQPQHF	TGTGCCACCAGCAGCGGCCGGGTGAGACAGCCCCAGCATTTT
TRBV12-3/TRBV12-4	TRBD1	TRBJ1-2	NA	CASREDTGGGYTF	TGTGCCAGCAGAGAAGACACAGGGGGCGGCTACACCTTC
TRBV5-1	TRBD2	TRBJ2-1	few	CASGRGSSGIYNEQFF	TGCGCCAGCGGCCGGGGGTCCAGCGGGATATACAATGAGCAGTTCTTC
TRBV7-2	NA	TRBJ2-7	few	CASSPAVVSYEQYF	TGTGCCAGCAGCCCGGCGGTGGTATCCTACGAGCAGTACTTC
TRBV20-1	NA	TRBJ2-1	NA	CSASGYNEQFF	TGCAGTGCTTCAGGGTACAATGAGCAGTTCTTC
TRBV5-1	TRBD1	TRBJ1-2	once	CASRADRDTGGYTF	TGCGCCAGCAGAGCTGACAGGGACACAGGGGGCTACACCTTC
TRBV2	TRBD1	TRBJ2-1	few	CASKRDRELNEQFF	TGTGCCAGCAAAAGGGACAGGGAACTCAATGAGCAGTTCTTC
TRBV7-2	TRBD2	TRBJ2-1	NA	CASRGGGSSYNEQFF	TGTGCCAGCCGGGGGGGGGGAAGCTCCTACAATGAGCAGTTCTTC